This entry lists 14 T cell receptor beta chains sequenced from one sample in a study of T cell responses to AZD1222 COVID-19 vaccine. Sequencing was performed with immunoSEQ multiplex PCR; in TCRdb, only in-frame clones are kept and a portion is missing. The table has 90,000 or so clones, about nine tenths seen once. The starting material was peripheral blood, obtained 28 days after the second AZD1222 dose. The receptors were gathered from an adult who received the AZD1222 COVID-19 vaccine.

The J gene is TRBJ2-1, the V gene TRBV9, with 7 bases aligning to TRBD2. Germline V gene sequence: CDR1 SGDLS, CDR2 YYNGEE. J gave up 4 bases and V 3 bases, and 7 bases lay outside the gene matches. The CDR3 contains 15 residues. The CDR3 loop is CASSAGLGGYNEQFF. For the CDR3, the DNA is TGTGCCAGCAGCGCAGGACTAGGCGGATACAATGAGCAGTTCTTC.

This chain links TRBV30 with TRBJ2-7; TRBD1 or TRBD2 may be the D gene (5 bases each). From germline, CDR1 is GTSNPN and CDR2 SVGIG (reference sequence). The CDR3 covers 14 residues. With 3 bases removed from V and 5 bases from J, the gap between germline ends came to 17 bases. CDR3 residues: CAWRGREFIHEQYF. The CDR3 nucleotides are TGTGCCTGGAGAGGCAGGGAGTTTATTCACGAGCAGTACTTC.

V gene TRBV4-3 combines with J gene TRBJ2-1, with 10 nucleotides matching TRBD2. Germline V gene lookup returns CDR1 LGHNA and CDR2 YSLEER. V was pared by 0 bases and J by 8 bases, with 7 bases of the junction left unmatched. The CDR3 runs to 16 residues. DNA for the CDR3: TGCGCCAGCAGCCAAGATAGGGCTAGCGGGGGACATGAGCAGTTCTTC. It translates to CASSQDRASGGHEQFF.

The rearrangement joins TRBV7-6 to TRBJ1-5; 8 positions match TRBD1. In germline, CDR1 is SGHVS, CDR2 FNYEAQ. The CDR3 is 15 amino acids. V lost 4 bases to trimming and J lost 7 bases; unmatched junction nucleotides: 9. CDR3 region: CASSSRPGGWQPQHF. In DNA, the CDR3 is TGTGCCAGCAGCTCGCGTCCAGGGGGCTGGCAGCCCCAGCATTTT.

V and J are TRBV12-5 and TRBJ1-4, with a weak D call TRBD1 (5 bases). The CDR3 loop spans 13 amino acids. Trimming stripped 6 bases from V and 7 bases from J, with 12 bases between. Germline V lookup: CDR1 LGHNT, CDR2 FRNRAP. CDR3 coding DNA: TGTGCTAGTGGCCCGCGGGGGGGTGAAAAACTGTTTTTT. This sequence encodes CASGPRGGEKLFF.

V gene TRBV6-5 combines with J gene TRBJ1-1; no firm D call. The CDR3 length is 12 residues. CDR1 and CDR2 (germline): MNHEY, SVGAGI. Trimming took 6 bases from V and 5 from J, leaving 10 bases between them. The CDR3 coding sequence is TGTGCCAGCAGCCTCGGGGAGACTGAAGCTTTCTTT. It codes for CASSLGETEAFF.

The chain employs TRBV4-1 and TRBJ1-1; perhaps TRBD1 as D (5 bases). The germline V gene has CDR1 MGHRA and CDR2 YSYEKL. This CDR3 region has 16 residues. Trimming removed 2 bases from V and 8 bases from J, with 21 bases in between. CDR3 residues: CASSQQGAVKVREAFF. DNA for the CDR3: TGCGCCAGCAGCCAACAGGGTGCCGTGAAGGTGAGAGAAGCTTTCTTT.

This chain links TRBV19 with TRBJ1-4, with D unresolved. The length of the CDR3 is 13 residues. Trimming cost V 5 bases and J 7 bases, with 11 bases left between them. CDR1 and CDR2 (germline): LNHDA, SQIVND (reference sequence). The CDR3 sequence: CASSWRTVEKLFF. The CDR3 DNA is TGTGCCAGTAGTTGGAGGACGGTTGAAAAACTGTTTTTT.

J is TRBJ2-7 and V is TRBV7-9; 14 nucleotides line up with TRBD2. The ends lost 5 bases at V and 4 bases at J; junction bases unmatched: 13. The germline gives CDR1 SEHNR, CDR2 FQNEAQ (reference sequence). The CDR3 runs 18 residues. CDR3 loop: CASSQRKGLAGGPYEQYF. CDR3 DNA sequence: TGTGCCAGCAGCCAACGCAAAGGACTAGCGGGGGGCCCTTACGAGCAGTACTTC. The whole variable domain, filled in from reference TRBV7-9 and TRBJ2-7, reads DTGVSQNPRHKITKRGQNVTFRCDPISEHNRLYWYRQTLGQGPEFLTYFQNEAQLEKSRLLSDRFSAERPKGSFSTLEIQRTEQGDSAMYLCASSQRKGLAGGPYEQYFGPGTRLTVT.

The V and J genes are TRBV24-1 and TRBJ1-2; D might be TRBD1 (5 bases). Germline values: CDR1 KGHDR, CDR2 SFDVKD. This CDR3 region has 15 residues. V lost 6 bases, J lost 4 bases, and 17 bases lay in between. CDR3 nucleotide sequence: TGTGCCACCAGTAAACCAGGGAAGGCGGGCTATGGCTACACCTTC. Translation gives CATSKPGKAGYGYTF.

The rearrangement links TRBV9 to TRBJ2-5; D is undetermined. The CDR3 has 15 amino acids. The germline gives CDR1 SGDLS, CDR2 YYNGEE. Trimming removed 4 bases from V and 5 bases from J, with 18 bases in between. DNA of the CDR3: TGTGCCAGCAGCAATCAACGTGGGCCCTGGGAGACCCAGTACTTC. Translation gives CASSNQRGPWETQYF. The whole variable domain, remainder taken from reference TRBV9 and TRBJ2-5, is DSGVTQTPKHLITATGQRVTLRCSPRSGDLSVYWYQQSLDQGLQFLIQYYNGEERAKGNILERFSAQQFPDLHSELNLSSLELGDSALYFCASSNQRGPWETQYFGPGTRLLVL.

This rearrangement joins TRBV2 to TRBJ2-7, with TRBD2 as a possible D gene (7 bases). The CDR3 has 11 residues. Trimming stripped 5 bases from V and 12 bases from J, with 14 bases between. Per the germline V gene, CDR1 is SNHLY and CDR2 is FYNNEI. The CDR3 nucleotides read TGTGCCAGCAGTACAATGGGGGGGCTGTACTTC. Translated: CASSTMGGLYF.

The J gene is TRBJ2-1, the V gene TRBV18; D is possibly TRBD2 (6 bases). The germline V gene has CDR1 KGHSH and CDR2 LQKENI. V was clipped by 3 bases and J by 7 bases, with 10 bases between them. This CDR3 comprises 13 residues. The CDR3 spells CASSPRGLNEQFF. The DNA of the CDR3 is TGTGCCAGCTCACCGAGGGGACTGAATGAGCAGTTCTTC.

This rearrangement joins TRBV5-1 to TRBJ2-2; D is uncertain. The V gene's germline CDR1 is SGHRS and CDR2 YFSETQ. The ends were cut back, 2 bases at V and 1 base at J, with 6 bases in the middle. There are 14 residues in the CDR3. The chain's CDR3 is CASSLMENTGELFF. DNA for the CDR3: TGCGCCAGCAGCTTAATGGAGAACACCGGGGAGCTGTTTTTT.